This T cell receptor beta chain comes out of a study of T-cell memory formation after mild COVID-19. Study findings and constraints: Those CD4+ clones that contracted were mainly in CM and EM (CD8+ ones in EMRA). Clones contracting across day 15 to 85 had a balanced CD4/CD8 profile; later expanding clones leaned CD4+. Nothing showed for sure that second-wave clones peaking on day 37 were SARS-CoV-2 specific.

In this sample, this clonotype turned up many times. What it binds is not known. TCRdb reprocessed the 5' RACE reads via MiXCR and lists one record per CDR3 protein. This sample yields roughly 150,000 distinct CDR3 sequences, of which roughly 15% are seen a single time; 12% to 15% belongs to the top ten. CDR1 SGHNT and CDR2 YYREEE come from the germline V gene (reference sequence). V was shortened by 3 bases and J by 0 bases, with 15 bases between the two germline ends. CDR3 length: 16 amino acids. Specimen: PBMCs or a T cell subset sorted from them (not recorded which). The rearrangement joins TRBV5-4 to TRBJ1-1; tentative D call: TRBD1 (5 bases). The clonotype originates from an adult woman who had mild COVID-19 (a few samples of this study predate the infection). Cell type and time point are not known. CDR3 coding DNA: TGTGCCAGCAGCTGGGGGGGAAGGGGAATGAACACTGAAGCTTTCTTT. It is translated as CASSWGGRGMNTEAFF.